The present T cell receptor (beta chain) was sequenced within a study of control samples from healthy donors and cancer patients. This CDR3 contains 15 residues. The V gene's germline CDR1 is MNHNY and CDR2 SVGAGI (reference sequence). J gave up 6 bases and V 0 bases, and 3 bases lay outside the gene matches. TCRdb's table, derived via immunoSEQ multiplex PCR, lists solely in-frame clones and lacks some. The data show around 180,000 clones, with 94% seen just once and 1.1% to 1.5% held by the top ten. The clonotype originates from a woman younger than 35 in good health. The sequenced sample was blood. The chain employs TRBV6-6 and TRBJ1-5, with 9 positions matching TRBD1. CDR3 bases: TGTGCCAGCAGTTACTCGACAGGGGGAAGTCAGCCCCAGCATTTT. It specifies CASSYSTGGSQPQHF.